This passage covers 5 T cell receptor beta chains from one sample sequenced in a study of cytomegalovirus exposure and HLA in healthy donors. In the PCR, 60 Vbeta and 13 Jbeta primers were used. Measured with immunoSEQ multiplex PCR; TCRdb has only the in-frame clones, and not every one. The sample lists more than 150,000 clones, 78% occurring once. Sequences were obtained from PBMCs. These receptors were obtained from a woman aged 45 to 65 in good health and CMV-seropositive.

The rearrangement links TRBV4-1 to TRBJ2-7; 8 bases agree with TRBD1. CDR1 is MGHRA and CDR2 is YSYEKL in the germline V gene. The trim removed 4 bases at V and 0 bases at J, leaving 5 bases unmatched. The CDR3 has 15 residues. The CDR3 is CASSPGQAYSYEQYF. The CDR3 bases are TGCGCCAGCAGCCCGGGACAGGCGTACTCCTACGAGCAGTACTTC.

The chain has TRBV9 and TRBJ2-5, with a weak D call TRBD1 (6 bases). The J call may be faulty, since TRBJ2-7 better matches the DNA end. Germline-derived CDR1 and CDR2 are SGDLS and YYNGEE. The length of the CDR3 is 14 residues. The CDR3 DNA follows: TGTGCCAGCAGCGGACGGGACACCTCCTACGAGCAGTACTTC. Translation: CASSGRDTSYEQYF.

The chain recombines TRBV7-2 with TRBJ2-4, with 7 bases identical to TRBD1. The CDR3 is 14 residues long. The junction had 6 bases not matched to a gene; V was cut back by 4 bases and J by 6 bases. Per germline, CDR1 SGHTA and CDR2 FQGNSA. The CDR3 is CASSYRQGLNIQYF. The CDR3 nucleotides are TGTGCCAGCAGCTATCGACAGGGTCTAAACATTCAGTACTTC. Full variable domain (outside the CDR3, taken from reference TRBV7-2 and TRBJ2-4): GAGVSQSPSNKVTEKGKDVELRCDPISGHTALYWYRQSLGQGLEFLIYFQGNSAPDKSGLPSDRFSAERTGGSVSTLTIQRTQQEDSAVYLCASSYRQGLNIQYFGAGTRLSVL.

CDR3 DNA: TGTGCCAGCAGTACTCGGACACCCCAAGAGACCCAGTACTTC. Protein product: CASSTRTPQETQYF. V and J are TRBV28 and TRBJ2-5, with a weak D call TRBD1 (5 bases). Germline assignment: CDR1 MDHEN and CDR2 SYDVKM. Between the trimmed V and J ends, which lost 5 bases and 1 base, there was a span of 11 bases. This CDR3 region has 14 residues.

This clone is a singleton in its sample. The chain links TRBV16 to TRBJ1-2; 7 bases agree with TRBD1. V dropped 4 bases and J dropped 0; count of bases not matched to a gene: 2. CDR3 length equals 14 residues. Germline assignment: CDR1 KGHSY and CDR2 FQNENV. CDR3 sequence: CASSRQGTNYGYTF. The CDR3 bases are TGTGCCAGCAGCCGACAGGGCACTAACTATGGCTACACCTTC.